This T cell receptor beta chain emerged from a study of CD8 T cells in Susac syndrome. Sequencing of TCR beta covered CD8+ and CD4+ T cells obtained from blood. Healthy donors formed controls matched for age and sex. After extraction with the RNeasy kit, about 0.45 to 1 ug of the RNA was reverse transcribed using random hexamers. TCR beta CDR3 was amplified by immunoSEQ multiplex PCR. This amplification extended across 54 Vbeta and 13 Jbeta segments. TCRdb reprocessed the immunoSEQ multiplex PCR reads with MiXCR, giving one entry per CDR3 protein. The table records about 120,000 distinct CDR3 sequences, around 94% of them present only once. Germline loops: CDR1 SEHNR, CDR2 FQNEAQ (reference sequence). The CDR3 is 17 residues long. Trimming shortened V by 4 bases and J by 2 bases, and 19 bases separated the two germline ends.

Input material: CD4+ T cells from PBMCs. The chain links TRBV7-9 to TRBJ2-3; D remains unclear. This receptor was taken from a human donor in good health. The CDR3, as DNA: TGTGCCAGCAGCTCAGTACAGATGAGTGAGGTCACAGATACGCAGTATTTT. Translating it yields CASSSVQMSEVTDTQYF.